This T cell receptor (beta chain) was observed in a study of T cell clones after liver transplantation. Thawed unstimulated PBMCs were FACS-sorted by CD3, CD4 and CD8 into two populations. Sequencing used immunoSEQ multiplex PCR; TCRdb keeps in-frame clones, though not all of them. Here the sample spans some 70,000 clones, around 90% being singletons. General study results and limits: Compared with third party-reactive sequences, donor-reactive ones declined more, independent of withdrawal success.

As concerns this clone: Its matching antigen is unknown.

The specimen comprised CD4+ T cells from blood, sampled before liver transplant. This receptor was identified in a human donor who received a liver transplant.

The CDR3 region is CASAARDQEQFF. CDR3 sequence (DNA): TGCGCCAGCGCAGCTAGGGACCAAGAGCAGTTCTTC. V and J are TRBV5-1 and TRBJ2-1; D is possibly TRBD1 or TRBD2 (5 bases each). From germline, CDR1 is SGHRS and CDR2 YFSETQ. The CDR3 sequence is 12 residues long. V was clipped by 7 bases and J by 10 bases, with 15 bases between them. Filled out from reference TRBV5-1 and TRBJ2-1, the complete variable domain reads KAGVTQTPRYLIKTRGQQVTLSCSPISGHRSVSWYQQTPGQGLQFLFEYFSETQRNKGNFPGRFSGRQFSNSRSEMNVSTLELGDSALYLCASAARDQEQFFGPGTRLTVL.